Listed below are T cell receptor beta chains from one sample, sequenced in a study of blood T cell repertoires in COVID-19. Clones were sequenced by immunoSEQ multiplex PCR, and TCRdb holds only the in-frame ones, with some missing. This sample has about 39,000 clones; 70% to 80% occur once, and the top ten carry approximately 23%. What was sequenced was peripheral blood. The receptors originated from a man in his 70s with acute or convalescent COVID-19. The CDR3 runs from the conserved cysteine through the conserved F or W. Fields, in order: V gene, J gene, CDR3 protein.

V: TRBV19; J: TRBJ2-7; CDR3: CASSIGAGRAYEQYF
V: TRBV6-1; J: TRBJ2-7; CDR3: CASSEATGVQYEQYF
V: TRBV5-1; J: TRBJ2-3; CDR3: CASSYAGIQYF
V: TRBV7-9; J: TRBJ1-4; CDR3: CASSAATNEKLFF
V: TRBV2; J: TRBJ1-5; CDR3: CASRPTGNSNQPQHF
V: TRBV7-9; J: TRBJ1-1; CDR3: CASSFQGAGEAFF
V: TRBV7-2; J: TRBJ1-3; CDR3: CASSPWSGPGNTIYF
V: TRBV15; J: TRBJ1-1; CDR3: CATSRLQGDTEAFF
V: TRBV7-3; J: TRBJ2-7; CDR3: CASSLEAGGPGGVYEQYF
V: TRBV10-1; J: TRBJ2-1; CDR3: CASSEDRGLSNEQFF
V: TRBV6-5; J: TRBJ1-1; CDR3: CASSPRGALHTEAFF
V: TRBV6-5; J: TRBJ2-7; CDR3: CASSYFPGLAAEQYF
V: TRBV6-5; J: TRBJ2-3; CDR3: CASSYQGWGTQYF
V: TRBV5-6; J: TRBJ2-7; CDR3: CASSLYDRNYEQYF
V: TRBV28; J: TRBJ1-1; CDR3: CASSRGDRSTEAFF
V: TRBV5-1; J: TRBJ2-1; CDR3: CASRQGTGFGNEQFF
V: TRBV3-1/TRBV3-2; J: TRBJ2-5; CDR3: CASRPGLAGQETQYF
V: TRBV4-3; J: TRBJ1-1; CDR3: CASRSGTAQGALAFF
V: TRBV7-3; J: TRBJ2-2; CDR3: CASSLNGNTGELFF
V: TRBV3-1/TRBV3-2; J: TRBJ2-2; CDR3: CASSGEGGGNTGELFF
V: TRBV28; J: TRBJ2-5; CDR3: CASRRGLAGVSQETQYF
V: TRBV28; J: TRBJ1-1; CDR3: CASSFYGQGRRAFF
V: TRBV28; J: TRBJ2-7; CDR3: CASSRFQVEQYF
V: TRBV28; J: TRBJ2-1; CDR3: CASSPILAGGPILEFF
V: TRBV19; J: TRBJ2-7; CDR3: CASTLGQGGAYEQYF
V: TRBV5-1; J: TRBJ2-5; CDR3: CASSFLDSQETQYF
V: TRBV29-1; J: TRBJ1-1; CDR3: CSVATQMNTEAFF
V: TRBV5-1; J: TRBJ1-2; CDR3: CASSLDRGRVYGYTF
V: TRBV4-3; J: TRBJ1-2; CDR3: CASSQGLGAYGYTF
V: TRBV27; J: TRBJ2-5; CDR3: CASCPWGGNQETQYF
V: TRBV7-9; J: TRBJ2-1; CDR3: CASRFTGVDEQFF
V: TRBV2; J: TRBJ2-7; CDR3: CASSAWTPTYEQYF
V: TRBV28; J: TRBJ2-1; CDR3: CASSLTGLNNEQFF
V: TRBV5-6; J: TRBJ2-7; CDR3: CASSTSGRGYEQYF
V: TRBV9; J: TRBJ2-1; CDR3: CASSVLGWGLGGNEQFF
V: TRBV9; J: TRBJ1-4; CDR3: CASSLTATNEKLFF
V: TRBV7-3; J: TRBJ2-2; CDR3: CASSPGPNTGELFF
V: TRBV19; J: TRBJ2-5; CDR3: CASSIRPGAVQETQYF
V: TRBV9; J: TRBJ2-7; CDR3: CASSVGGQSYEQYF
V: TRBV7-9; J: TRBJ1-1; CDR3: CASSQGQYTEAFF
V: TRBV18; J: TRBJ1-5; CDR3: CASSLGGEVRSQHF
V: TRBV10-3; J: TRBJ2-2; CDR3: CAISDRAPGELFF
V: TRBV6-1; J: TRBJ1-4; CDR3: CASSERTGDEKLFF
V: TRBV5-1; J: TRBJ1-2; CDR3: CASSHWDSRGYTF
V: TRBV19; J: TRBJ2-1; CDR3: CASPDRGYYNEQFF
V: TRBV29-1; J: TRBJ2-7; CDR3: CSVVTASGVSYEQYF
V: TRBV7-2; J: TRBJ2-3; CDR3: CASSVAHGGTHTDTQYF
V: TRBV4-1; J: TRBJ1-3; CDR3: CASSQERLSGLGNTIYF
V: TRBV5-1; J: TRBJ1-1; CDR3: CASSEATGVMTEAFF
V: TRBV9; J: TRBJ2-2; CDR3: CASSPGLNTGELFF
V: TRBV9; J: TRBJ1-1; CDR3: CASSVVPSGTEAFF
V: TRBV20-1; J: TRBJ1-2; CDR3: CSAKTGVGYTF
V: TRBV14; J: TRBJ1-2; CDR3: CASSQGRSGYTF
V: TRBV24-1; J: TRBJ2-3; CDR3: CATSEGRLNTDTQYF
V: TRBV18; J: TRBJ1-5; CDR3: CASSPSEAGQPQHF
V: TRBV19; J: TRBJ1-1; CDR3: CASSIDPTVNTEAFF
V: TRBV7-8; J: TRBJ2-7; CDR3: CASSIGQGAYEQYF